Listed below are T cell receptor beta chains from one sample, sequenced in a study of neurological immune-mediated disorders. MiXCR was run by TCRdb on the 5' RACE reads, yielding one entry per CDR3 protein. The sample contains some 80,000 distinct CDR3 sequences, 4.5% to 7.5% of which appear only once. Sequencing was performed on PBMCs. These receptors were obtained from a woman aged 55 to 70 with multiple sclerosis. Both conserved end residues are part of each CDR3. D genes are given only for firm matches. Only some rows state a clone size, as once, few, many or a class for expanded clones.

cdr3_aa: CASSPGSPTFNYGYTF
cdr3_nt: TGTGCCAGCTCACCAGGCTCACCCACATTTAACTATGGCTACACCTTC
clone_size: many
d_call: .
v_call: TRBV18
cdr3_length: 16
j_call: TRBJ1-2

cdr3_aa: CAISGGTGQGSYEQYF
cdr3_nt: TGTGCCATCAGTGGGGGAACGGGACAGGGGTCCTACGAGCAGTACTTC
clone_size: many
d_call: TRBD1
v_call: TRBV10-3
cdr3_length: 16
j_call: TRBJ2-7

cdr3_aa: CASRSRGGNTEAFF
cdr3_nt: TGTGCCAGCAGATCCCGGGGGGGGAACACTGAAGCTTTCTTT
clone_size: many
d_call: .
v_call: TRBV5-5
cdr3_length: 14
j_call: TRBJ1-1

cdr3_aa: CASSTEHEKLFF
cdr3_nt: TGTGCCAGCAGTACTGAACATGAAAAACTGTTTTTT
clone_size: many
d_call: .
v_call: TRBV28
cdr3_length: 12
j_call: TRBJ1-4

cdr3_aa: CASSQGGVGTEAFF
cdr3_nt: TGTGCCAGCAGCCAGGGCGGGGTCGGCACTGAAGCTTTCTTT
clone_size: few
d_call: .
v_call: TRBV3-1
cdr3_length: 14
j_call: TRBJ1-1

cdr3_aa: CASTQGAGQGGELFF
cdr3_nt: TGTGCCAGCACCCAAGGGGCCGGACAGGGAGGGGAGCTGTTTTTT
clone_size: many
d_call: TRBD1
v_call: TRBV7-8
cdr3_length: 15
j_call: TRBJ2-2

cdr3_aa: CAISSSGAVGEKLFF
cdr3_nt: TGCGCCATCAGCTCCTCGGGGGCGGTGGGTGAAAAACTGTTTTTT
clone_size: .
d_call: .
v_call: TRBV5-1
cdr3_length: 15
j_call: TRBJ1-4

cdr3_aa: CSAASGGAHEQYF
cdr3_nt: TGCAGTGCTGCGAGCGGGGGGGCCCACGAGCAGTACTTC
clone_size: many
d_call: TRBD2
v_call: TRBV20-1
cdr3_length: 13
j_call: TRBJ2-7

cdr3_aa: CASSLIWSNNEQFF
cdr3_nt: TGCGCCAGCAGCTTGATTTGGTCTAACAATGAGCAGTTCTTC
clone_size: many
d_call: .
v_call: TRBV5-1
cdr3_length: 14
j_call: TRBJ2-1

cdr3_aa: CASSPPGQIIPTNTF
cdr3_nt: TGTGCCAGCAGCCCTCCGGGACAGATAATTCCGACTAATACCTTC
clone_size: many
d_call: TRBD1
v_call: TRBV3-1
cdr3_length: 15
j_call: TRBJ1-2

cdr3_aa: CASSLGQGNEKLFF
cdr3_nt: TGTGCCAGCAGCTTGGGTCAGGGGAATGAAAAACTGTTTTTT
clone_size: many
d_call: .
v_call: TRBV7-9
cdr3_length: 14
j_call: TRBJ1-4

cdr3_aa: CSASQGAPDSPLHF
cdr3_nt: TGCAGTGCTAGTCAGGGGGCGCCCGATTCACCCCTCCACTTT
clone_size: many
d_call: TRBD1
v_call: TRBV20-1
cdr3_length: 14
j_call: TRBJ1-6

cdr3_aa: CASSLAPTSPETQYF
cdr3_nt: TGTGCCAGCAGCTTGGCCCCGACTAGTCCGGAGACCCAGTACTTC
clone_size: many
d_call: .
v_call: TRBV5-6
cdr3_length: 15
j_call: TRBJ2-5

cdr3_aa: CASRGLLNTEAFF
cdr3_nt: TGCGCCAGCCGCGGACTCTTGAACACTGAAGCTTTCTTT
clone_size: many
d_call: .
v_call: TRBV5-1
cdr3_length: 13
j_call: TRBJ1-1

cdr3_aa: CASSEFGTDTQYF
cdr3_nt: TGTGCCAGCAGCGAATTCGGCACAGATACGCAGTATTTT
clone_size: many
d_call: .
v_call: TRBV9
cdr3_length: 13
j_call: TRBJ2-3

cdr3_aa: CASSQETEDTQYF
cdr3_nt: TGTGCCAGCAGCCAAGAGACCGAAGATACGCAGTATTTT
clone_size: many
d_call: .
v_call: TRBV4-2
cdr3_length: 13
j_call: TRBJ2-3

cdr3_aa: CASSMRQGGYEQFF
cdr3_nt: TGTGCCAGCAGCATGAGACAAGGGGGGTATGAGCAGTTCTTC
clone_size: .
d_call: .
v_call: TRBV14
cdr3_length: 14
j_call: TRBJ2-1

cdr3_aa: CASSAPGQIYNEQFF
cdr3_nt: TGTGCCAGCAGCGCACCAGGACAGATTTACAATGAGCAGTTCTTC
clone_size: many
d_call: .
v_call: TRBV9
cdr3_length: 15
j_call: TRBJ2-1